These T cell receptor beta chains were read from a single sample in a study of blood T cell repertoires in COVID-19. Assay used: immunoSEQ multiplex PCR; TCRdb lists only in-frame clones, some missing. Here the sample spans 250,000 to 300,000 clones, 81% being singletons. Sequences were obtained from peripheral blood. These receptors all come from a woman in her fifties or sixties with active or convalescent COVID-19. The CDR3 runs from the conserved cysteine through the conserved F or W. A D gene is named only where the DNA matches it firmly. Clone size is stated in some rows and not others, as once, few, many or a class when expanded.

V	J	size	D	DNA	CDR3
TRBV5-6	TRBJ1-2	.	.	TGTGCCAGCAGCTTCGCGGATGGCTACACCTTC	CASSFADGYTF
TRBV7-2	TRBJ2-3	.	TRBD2	TGTGCCAGCAGCTTAGCCCCGGGGCTAGCGGGGGGCACAGATACGCAGTATTTT	CASSLAPGLAGGTDTQYF
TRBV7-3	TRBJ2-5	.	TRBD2	TGTGCCAGCAGTCCGGGAGGGTATCAAGAGACCCAGTACTTC	CASSPGGYQETQYF
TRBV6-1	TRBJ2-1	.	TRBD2	TGTGCCAGCAGTGGGACTAGATGGGGGTCGAGCTCCTACAATGAGCAGTTCTTC	CASSGTRWGSSSYNEQFF
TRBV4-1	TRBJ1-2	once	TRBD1	TGCGCCAGCAGCCAAGTCGCGGTCCAGGGGGGCGATGGCTACACCTTC	CASSQVAVQGGDGYTF
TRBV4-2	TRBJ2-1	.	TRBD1	TGTGCCAGCAGCCAAGAGGGACAGGGGACCTACAATGAGCAGTTCTTC	CASSQEGQGTYNEQFF
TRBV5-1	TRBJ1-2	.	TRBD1	TGCGCCAGCAGTCTGACAGGGTACGATGGCTACACCTTC	CASSLTGYDGYTF
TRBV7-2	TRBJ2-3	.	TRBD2	TGTGCCAGCAGCCCGGGGGGGGCCGGCACAGATACGCAGTATTTT	CASSPGGAGTDTQYF
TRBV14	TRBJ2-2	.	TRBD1	TGTGCCAGCAGCCAAGAAAGGAGTCGAGGACAGGGAAATACCGGGGAGCTGTTTTTT	CASSQERSRGQGNTGELFF
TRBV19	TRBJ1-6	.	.	TGTGCCAGTAGTATCGGGCAGGGGTCCCATAAAGATTCACCCCTCCACTTT	CASSIGQGSHKDSPLHF
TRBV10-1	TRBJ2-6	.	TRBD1	TGCGCCAGCAGTGAGACCGGGACAGGGGTATCCGGGGCCAACGTCCTGACTTTC	CASSETGTGVSGANVLTF
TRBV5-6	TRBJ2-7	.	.	TGTGCCAGCAGCTTATTACAGAACTACGAGCAGTACTTC	CASSLLQNYEQYF
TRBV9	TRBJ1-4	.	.	TGTGCCAGCAGCGTAGGTGGCAGGGGTGGCGAAAAACTGTTTTTT	CASSVGGRGGEKLFF
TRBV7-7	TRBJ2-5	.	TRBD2	TGTGCTAGCAGCTTAGGTAGCGGGGGGGCCGAGACCCAGTACTTC	CASSLGSGGAETQYF
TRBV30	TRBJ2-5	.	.	TGTGCCTGGAGTGTTTTAAGCGGCGGGGAGACCCAGTACTTC	CAWSVLSGGETQYF
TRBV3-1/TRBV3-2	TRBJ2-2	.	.	TGTGCCAGCAGCCAAGATTCGGGAACCGGGGAGCTGTTTTTT	CASSQDSGTGELFF
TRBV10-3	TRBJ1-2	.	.	TGTGCCATCAGTGAGTCTGTACAGGGTAACTATGGCTACACCTTC	CAISESVQGNYGYTF
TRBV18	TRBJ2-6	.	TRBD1	TGTGCCAGCTCACCACCAGGACAGGGGGTCTCTGGGGCCAACGTCCTGACTTTC	CASSPPGQGVSGANVLTF
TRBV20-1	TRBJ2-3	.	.	TGCAGTGCTAATGAAGGCAGGGGCACAGATACGCAGTATTTT	CSANEGRGTDTQYF
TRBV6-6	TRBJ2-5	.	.	TGTGCCAGTCTTACTCCAGGGTGGGAAGAGACCCAGTACTTC	CASLTPGWEETQYF
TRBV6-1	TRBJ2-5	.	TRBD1	TGTGCCAGTAATACAGGGGAAGAGACCCAGTACTTC	CASNTGEETQYF
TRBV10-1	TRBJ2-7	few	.	TGCGCCAGCAGTGAGACAGTCTACGAGCAGTACTTC	CASSETVYEQYF
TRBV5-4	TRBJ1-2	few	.	TGTGCCAGCAGCTTGGAGAACTCCAACTATGGCTACACCTTC	CASSLENSNYGYTF
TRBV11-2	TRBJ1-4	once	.	TGTGCCAGCAGCTCGGCCTACAGGAAAAATGAAAAACTGTTTTTT	CASSSAYRKNEKLFF
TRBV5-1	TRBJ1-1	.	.	TGCGCCAGCAGCTTGGTGTTGAGAACTGAAGCTTTCTTT	CASSLVLRTEAFF
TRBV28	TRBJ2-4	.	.	TGTGCCAGCAGTTTAGTAGGGAGAGGAAACATTCAGTACTTC	CASSLVGRGNIQYF
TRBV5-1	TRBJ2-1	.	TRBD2	TGCGCCAGCAGCTTGGAGTGGGACTACCTCGACAATGAGCAGTTCTTC	CASSLEWDYLDNEQFF
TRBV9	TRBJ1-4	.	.	TGTGCCAGCAGCGTAGATGGCAGAACTAATGAAAAACTGTTTTTT	CASSVDGRTNEKLFF